This paragraph reports one T cell receptor (beta chain). The data were obtained in a study of T cell changes during pregnancy in multiple sclerosis. The ends were cut back, 0 bases at V and 0 bases at J, with 12 bases in the middle. The germline V gene has CDR1 LGHNA and CDR2 YSLEER. This CDR3 spans 16 amino acids. This table comes from immunoSEQ multiplex PCR, and its TCRdb copy is limited to in-frame clones, with some not included. The data contain 30,000 to 40,000 clones, about 87% of them seen just once; the ten biggest clones take up approximately 3.3%. The chain joins TRBV4-3 to TRBJ2-7; tentative D call: TRBD2 (6 bases). This sequence was found in a female donor with multiple sclerosis, enrolled in a pregnancy study. This material consisted of CD8+ T cells from peripheral blood mononuclear cells, taken in the third trimester of pregnancy. CDR3 sequence (DNA): TGCGCCAGCAGCCAAGAGTCGGAGGGTCGCTCCTACGAGCAGTACTTC. Protein: CASSQESEGRSYEQYF.